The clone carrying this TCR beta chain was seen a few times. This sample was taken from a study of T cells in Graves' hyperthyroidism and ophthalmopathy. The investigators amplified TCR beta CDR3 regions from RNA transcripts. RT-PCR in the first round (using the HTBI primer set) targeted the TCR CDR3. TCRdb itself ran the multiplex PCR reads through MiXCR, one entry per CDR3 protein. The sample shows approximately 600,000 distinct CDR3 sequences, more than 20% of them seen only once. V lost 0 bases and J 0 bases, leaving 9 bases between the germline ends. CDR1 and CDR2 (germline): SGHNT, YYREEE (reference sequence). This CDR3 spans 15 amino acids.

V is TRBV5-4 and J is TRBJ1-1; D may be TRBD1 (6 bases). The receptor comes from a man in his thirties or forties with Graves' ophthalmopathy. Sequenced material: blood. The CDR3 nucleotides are TGTGCCAGCAGCTTGGCGGGGGGCTTGAACACTGAAGCTTTCTTT. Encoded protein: CASSLAGGLNTEAFF.